The 29 T cell receptor beta chains below were found in one sample sequenced in a study of T cells in Graves' hyperthyroidism and ophthalmopathy. There were TCR beta CDR3 regions amplified from RNA transcripts. HTBI primers were used for first-round RT-PCR of the TCR CDR3. TCRdb processed the multiplex PCR reads anew with MiXCR; each CDR3 protein has one entry. The sample holds approximately 590,000 distinct CDR3 sequences; about a sixth are singletons and the top ten take approximately 7%. Sequenced material: blood. These TCRs come from a woman aged 25 to 39 with Graves' hyperthyroidism.

This clonotype showed up many times. The chain uses TRBV28 and TRBJ2-1; 10 positions agree with TRBD1. The V segment lost 6 bases and the J segment 2 bases; nucleotides outside the gene matches: 4. From germline, CDR1 is MDHEN and CDR2 SYDVKM. The CDR3 contains 15 residues. For the CDR3, the DNA is TGTGCCAGCAGCATAGGACAGGGGGCCTACAATGAGCAGTTCTTC. Translation gives CASSIGQGAYNEQFF.

With respect to this clonotype: A much larger clone lies one base from this, so it may be a read error. The chain recombines TRBV20-1 with TRBJ1-1; a possible D gene is TRBD1 (5 bases). Between the trimmed V and J ends, which lost 3 bases and 4 bases, there was a span of 15 bases. This CDR3 is 14 amino acids long. The germline CDR1 and CDR2 sequences are DFQATT and SNEGSKA (reference sequence). CDR3 DNA sequence: TGCAGTGCTAGCTCAGAACAGGAAAGCACTGAAGCTTTCTTT. Residues: CSASSEQESTEAFF.

This clonotype came up a few times. This chain links TRBV18 with TRBJ1-6, with TRBD1 matching 9 bases. V gave up 3 bases and J gave up 7 bases; unmatched junction bases: 4. The CDR3 has 15 amino acids. Germline assignment: CDR1 KGHSH and CDR2 LQKENI. The CDR3 reads CASSPRTGENSPLHF. The CDR3 DNA reads TGTGCCAGCTCACCGAGGACAGGGGAGAATTCACCCCTCCACTTT.

This clonotype was counted many times. This chain uses TRBV20-1 with TRBJ2-5; D unresolved. Germline CDR1 reads DFQATT; CDR2 reads SNEGSKA (reference sequence). V was pared by 6 bases and J by 5 bases, with 10 bases between. The CDR3 has 11 residues. The CDR3, as DNA: TGCAGTGCCTACCTTGGGGAGACCCAGTACTTC. This translates into CSAYLGETQYF.

This clonotype was counted between two and nine times. V and J are TRBV19 and TRBJ1-5; D is possibly TRBD1 (6 bases). CDR1 LNHDA and CDR2 SQIVND come from the germline V gene (reference sequence). V gave up 2 bases and J gave up 12 bases, with 11 bases separating them. The CDR3 totals 12 residues. CDR3 coding DNA: TGTGCCAGTAGTATAATAGGGACACTCCAGCATTTT. It specifies CASSIIGTLQHF.

V usage is TRBV7-2 and J usage is TRBJ2-7, with TRBD2 matching 14 bases. Per the germline V gene, CDR1 is SGHTA and CDR2 is FQGNSA. The CDR3 extends over 18 amino acids. V lost 0 bases and J lost 6; bases outside the gene matches: 10. This chain's CDR3 is CASSLAKGGTSGSREQYF. The CDR3, as DNA: TGTGCCAGCAGCTTAGCTAAGGGGGGGACTAGCGGGAGTCGCGAGCAGTACTTC.

This clonotype appeared a few times. The chain joins TRBV29-1 to TRBJ2-6; D not resolved. The CDR3 sequence is 15 residues long. Germline V lookup: CDR1 SQVTM, CDR2 ANQGSEA. V lost 3 bases and J lost 4, with 13 bases in between. The CDR3 DNA is TGCAGCGTTGATGAAGACTCCCTAGGGGCCAACGTCCTGACTTTC. Residues: CSVDEDSLGANVLTF.

The chain has TRBV20-1 and TRBJ2-3; 10 bases match TRBD1. Trimming at V came to 3 bases and at J to 4 bases, leaving 7 bases not matched to a gene. CDR1 DFQATT and CDR2 SNEGSKA come from the germline V gene (reference sequence). The CDR3 runs to 15 residues. The DNA for the CDR3 is TGCAGTGCTAGTCCAGGGACAGGGGTCCCAGATACGCAGTATTTT. It specifies CSASPGTGVPDTQYF.

This clonotype was observed a handful of times. This chain links TRBV10-3 with TRBJ1-2; TRBD1 might be the D (5 bases). There are 15 residues in the CDR3. The ends were cut back, 0 bases at V and 2 bases at J, with 10 bases in the middle. The V gene's germline CDR1 is ENHRY and CDR2 SYGVKD. CDR3 in amino acids: CAISESSRENYGYTF. The DNA for the CDR3 is TGTGCCATCAGTGAGTCATCCAGGGAAAACTATGGCTACACCTTC.

In the case of this clonotype: Since a much larger clone is just one base distant, this may be a read error. The rearrangement uses TRBV29-1 and TRBJ2-1; D uncertain. The CDR3 runs to 12 residues. Germline V gene lookup returns CDR1 SQVTM and CDR2 ANQGSEA. The CDR3 DNA reads TGCAGCGTTACCACTACGTACAATGAGCGGTTCTTC. Encoded protein: CSVTTTYNERFF.

This rearrangement joins TRBV7-9 to TRBJ2-5; D might be TRBD2 (6 bases). The germline V and J ends were trimmed by 8 bases and 5 bases, with 18 bases remaining between them. Germline CDR1 SEHNR, CDR2 FQNEAQ (reference sequence). The CDR3 is 14 residues long. CDR3 sequence reads: CASSPPSAGETQYF. The CDR3 DNA sequence: TGTGCCAGCTCACCACCCTCGGCGGGGGAGACCCAGTACTTC.

The J gene is TRBJ2-1, the V gene TRBV28; 9 bases line up with TRBD1. After removal of 4 bases from V and 6 bases from J, the junction contained 16 bases not matched to a gene. The CDR3 totals 18 residues. Germline V gene sequence: CDR1 MDHEN, CDR2 SYDVKM. CDR3: CASSYPRNRDRVANEQFF. The CDR3 DNA reads as TGTGCCAGCAGTTACCCCCGCAACCGGGACAGGGTGGCCAATGAGCAGTTCTTC.

This clonotype was detected many times. The chain employs TRBV2 and TRBJ1-2; TRBD1 matches 7 bases. The CDR3 is 14 residues long. V dropped 5 bases and J dropped 6; count of bases not matched to a gene: 9. Germline V CDR1 and CDR2: SNHLY, FYNNEI. The CDR3 nucleotides are TGTGCCAGCAGTCTCCGGCGACAGGGAGATGGCTACACCTTC. This translates into CASSLRRQGDGYTF.

This clonotype has ten or more counts. This sequence joins TRBV5-1 and TRBJ2-7, with 8 bases matching TRBD2. Germline V gene sequence: CDR1 SGHRS, CDR2 YFSETQ. The CDR3 sequence is 15 residues long. The V gene end was trimmed by 3 bases and the J gene end by 4 bases; junction bases not matched to a gene: 9. The CDR3 DNA reads as TGCGCCAGCAGCTGGGGACTAGGTGGGACGTACGAGCAGTACTTC. Residues: CASSWGLGGTYEQYF. Looking up the rest from reference TRBV5-1 and TRBJ2-7 gives the full variable domain: KAGVTQTPRYLIKTRGQQVTLSCSPISGHRSVSWYQQTPGQGLQFLFEYFSETQRNKGNFPGRFSGRQFSNSRSEMNVSTLELGDSALYLCASSWGLGGTYEQYFGPGTRLTVT.

The chain recombines TRBV29-1 with TRBJ2-1; 16 nucleotides line up with TRBD2. With V trimmed by 2 bases and J by 10 bases, 14 bases remained unmatched. This CDR3 has 18 amino acids. CDR1 and CDR2 from the germline V gene are SQVTM and ANQGSEA. The CDR3, as DNA: TGCAGCGTTGAAAGGACGACCCCGGGACTAGCGGGAGGGGGGGAGCAGTTCTTC. Translated: CSVERTTPGLAGGGEQFF.

In this sample, this clonotype turned up many times. The chain joins TRBV29-1 to TRBJ2-7; D is unclear. Germline assignment: CDR1 SQVTM and CDR2 ANQGSEA. With 1 base removed from V and 2 bases from J, the gap between germline ends came to 6 bases. The CDR3 loop spans 12 amino acids. The CDR3 sequence is CSVEGQPYEQYF. The CDR3 DNA is TGCAGCGTTGAAGGGCAGCCCTACGAGCAGTACTTC.

The CDR3 loop reads CASSLWKGDTQYF. The CDR3 nucleotides read TGTGCCAGCAGCCTTTGGAAGGGGGATACGCAGTATTTT. This sequence joins TRBV11-3 and TRBJ2-3, with D possibly TRBD1 on 5 matching bases. The CDR3 covers 13 residues. Germline assignment: CDR1 SGHNT and CDR2 YENEEA. V was clipped by 5 bases and J by 6 bases, with 12 bases between them. The variable domain in full, with the rest retrieved from reference TRBV11-3 and TRBJ2-3, is EAGVVQSPRYKIIEKKQPVAFWCNPISGHNTLYWYLQNLGQGPELLIRYENEEAVDDSQLPKDRFSAERLKGVDSTLKIQPAELGDSAVYLCASSLWKGDTQYFGPGTRLTVL.

This clonotype was seen many times. V and J are TRBV2 and TRBJ2-1, with 11 bases matching TRBD2. The CDR3 totals 17 residues. V shed 5 bases and J 8 bases; nucleotides not matched to a gene: 14. In germline, CDR1 is SNHLY, CDR2 FYNNEI. The CDR3 reads CASSSAAGTSGVDEQFF. The CDR3 nucleotides read TGTGCCAGCAGTAGCGCAGCCGGGACTAGCGGAGTGGATGAGCAGTTCTTC.

The chain employs TRBV7-2 and TRBJ2-7; D unresolved. Trimming removed 6 bases at V and 4 bases at J, with 13 bases between. This CDR3 comprises 13 residues. Germline V gives CDR1 SGHTA, CDR2 FQGNSA. The CDR3 spells CASSRAPEYEQYF. CDR3 nucleotide sequence: TGTGCCAGCAGTCGAGCCCCCGAATACGAGCAGTACTTC. The full variable domain, its missing parts supplied by reference TRBV7-2 and TRBJ2-7, is GAGVSQSPSNKVTEKGKDVELRCDPISGHTALYWYRQSLGQGLEFLIYFQGNSAPDKSGLPSDRFSAERTGGSVSTLTIQRTQQEDSAVYLCASSRAPEYEQYFGPGTRLTVT.

This clonotype occurred many times. The chain carries TRBV12-5 and TRBJ2-1, with 8 bases fitting TRBD2. Per the germline V gene, CDR1 is LGHNT and CDR2 is FRNRAP. V shed 1 base, J shed 4 bases, and the junction held 3 bases outside the gene matches. This CDR3 is 15 amino acids long. CDR3 sequence: CASGLETGGYNEQFF. CDR3 nucleotides: TGTGCTAGTGGTTTGGAGACGGGAGGGTACAATGAGCAGTTCTTC.

This clonotype occurred many times. V usage is TRBV15 and J usage is TRBJ2-5; a possible D gene is TRBD2 (5 bases). The CDR3 is 14 amino acids. Trimming took 5 bases from V and 4 from J, leaving 14 bases between them. Germline V gene lookup returns CDR1 LNHNV and CDR2 YYDKDF (reference sequence). CDR3 loop: CATSGLSGTETQYF. The CDR3 coding sequence is TGTGCCACCAGCGGGCTATCGGGAACAGAGACCCAGTACTTC.

CDR3: CASSRGSHFGETQYF. The CDR3 DNA follows: TGCGCCAGCAGCCGTGGGAGTCATTTCGGAGAGACCCAGTACTTC. The genes are TRBV4-3 and TRBJ2-5, with a weak D call TRBD2 (5 bases). The CDR3 sequence is 15 residues long. Germline CDR1 reads LGHNA; CDR2 reads YSLEER. The ends were cut back, 4 bases at V and 4 bases at J, with 16 bases in the middle.

This clonotype has ten or more counts. The CDR3: CASSYSSVLAGGSYEQYF. Here the CDR3 DNA reads TGTGCCAGCAGTTACTCGAGCGTACTAGCGGGAGGATCCTACGAGCAGTACTTC. The rearrangement uses TRBV6-5 and TRBJ2-7, with 12 bases matching TRBD2. Looked up from germline, CDR1 is MNHEY and CDR2 is SVGAGI. This CDR3 comprises 18 residues. Trimming cost V 0 bases and J 1 base; bases outside gene matches: 7.

This clonotype was seen many times. V gene TRBV20-1 combines with J gene TRBJ2-3; D might be TRBD2 (6 bases). CDR3 size: 12 residues. Germline lookup yields CDR1 DFQATT and CDR2 SNEGSKA (reference sequence). V dropped 6 bases and J dropped 4 bases, with 11 bases sitting between them. CDR3 sequence reads: CSAPRLADTQYF. CDR3 coding DNA: TGCAGTGCCCCGAGACTAGCAGATACGCAGTATTTT.

This clonotype was seen a handful of times. The chain recombines TRBV27 with TRBJ2-7; no firm D call. Germline CDR1 and CDR2: MNHEY and SMNVEV (reference sequence). Deletions cut 4 bases from V and 7 bases from J, with 11 bases between. This CDR3 comprises 12 residues. The CDR3 is CASSSPPEEQYF. Here the CDR3 DNA reads TGTGCCAGCAGTTCCCCGCCAGAGGAGCAGTACTTC.

This clonotype has at least ten counts. The CDR3 coding sequence is TGCAGTGCTAGAGAGTCTTACAATGAGCAGTTCTTC. Amino acid sequence: CSARESYNEQFF. This chain links TRBV20-1 with TRBJ2-1; D remains ambiguous. The CDR3 loop spans 12 amino acids. The ends were cut back, 0 bases at V and 4 bases at J, with 4 bases in the middle. Looked up from germline, CDR1 is DFQATT and CDR2 is SNEGSKA (reference sequence).

At least ten counts were recorded for this clonotype. This chain uses TRBV30 with TRBJ1-5; no definite D call. The V gene's germline CDR1 is GTSNPN and CDR2 SVGIG (reference sequence). The CDR3 is 15 residues long. V was trimmed by 1 base and J by 2 bases, leaving 12 bases between them. CDR3 amino acids: CAWSGPIVGNQPQHF. For the CDR3, the DNA is TGTGCCTGGAGTGGCCCGATTGTAGGCAATCAGCCCCAGCATTTT.

In its sample, this clonotype was seen many times. V and J are TRBV6-5 and TRBJ2-7; D may correspond to TRBD1 or TRBD2 (7 bases each). The germline CDR1 and CDR2 sequences are MNHEY and SVGAGI. The CDR3 totals 14 residues. Trimming took off 2 bases at V and 5 bases at J, with 13 bases between the two ends. This CDR3 reads CASSYRGGGDEQYF. CDR3 DNA: TGTGCCAGCAGTTACCGGGGAGGGGGCGACGAGCAGTACTTC.

Concerning this clonotype: In this CDR3 the conserved last residue, phenylalanine or tryptophan, is missing, so a read error is likely. This rearrangement joins TRBV29-1 to TRBJ1-1; 7 nucleotides agree with TRBD1. The ends lost 0 bases at V and 7 bases at J; junction bases unmatched: 5. The CDR3 is made up of 13 amino acids. The V gene's germline CDR1 is SQVTM and CDR2 ANQGSEA. This chain's CDR3 is CSVEDPRGDEAFL. CDR3 in DNA: TGCAGCGTTGAAGATCCCAGGGGGGATGAAGCTTTCCTT.